The 10 T cell receptor beta chains below come from one sample, sequenced in a study of OX40 agonist ivuxolimab in advanced cancers. Clones were read by immunoSEQ multiplex PCR, and TCRdb kept only the in-frame ones, dropping some. Of tens of thousands of clones listed, less than 95% are singletons. The sample here was CD4+ or CD8+ T cells sorted from blood, taken in a trial of the OX40 agonist ivuxolimab. Receptors were obtained from an adult with an advanced solid tumor such as melanoma, head and neck, liver or kidney cancer.

The chain is built from TRBV6-5 and TRBJ2-5, with D tentatively TRBD2 (5 bases). Germline V gene data show CDR1 as MNHEY and CDR2 as SVGAGI. This CDR3 has 14 residues. Trimming removed 0 bases from V and 3 bases from J, with 8 bases in between. The CDR3: CASSYSGAKETQYF. The CDR3 DNA reads as TGTGCCAGCAGTTACTCGGGAGCCAAAGAGACCCAGTACTTC.

The chain combines TRBV7-9 with TRBJ2-3, with 11 bases lining up with TRBD2. Germline-derived CDR1 and CDR2 are SEHNR and FQNEAQ (reference sequence). The length of the CDR3 is 16 residues. V was clipped by 5 bases and J by 2 bases; unmatched bases: 6. The CDR3 nucleotides are TGTGCCAGCAGCCCAGGGACTAGCGGAAACACAGATACGCAGTATTTT. This sequence encodes CASSPGTSGNTDTQYF. Based on the CDR3 plus reference TRBV7-9 and TRBJ2-3, the full variable domain is DTGVSQNPRHKITKRGQNVTFRCDPISEHNRLYWYRQTLGQGPEFLTYFQNEAQLEKSRLLSDRFSAERPKGSFSTLEIQRTEQGDSAMYLCASSPGTSGNTDTQYFGPGTRLTVL.

This sequence joins TRBV14 and TRBJ2-7; D is ambiguous. V lost 4 bases and J lost 3, with 13 bases in between. Per germline, CDR1 SGHDN and CDR2 FVKESK. There are 14 residues in the CDR3. The CDR3, as DNA: TGTGCCAGCAGCCCCAGTGTGCCCAACTACGAGCAGTACTTC. This translates into CASSPSVPNYEQYF.

The chain joins TRBV20-1 to TRBJ2-7, with D hard to call. Trimming stripped 6 bases from V and 4 bases from J, with 10 bases between. This CDR3 comprises 11 residues. Germline-derived CDR1 and CDR2 are DFQATT and SNEGSKA (reference sequence). This CDR3 is CSATIIYEQYF. CDR3 DNA sequence: TGCAGTGCAACCATCATATACGAGCAGTACTTC.

This clone was detected once. J is TRBJ1-1 and V is TRBV5-4; no clear D gene. The V gene's germline CDR1 is SGHNT and CDR2 YYREEE (reference sequence). The length of the CDR3 is 14 residues. Deletions cut 2 bases from V and 0 bases from J, with 8 bases between. CDR3 nucleotide sequence: TGTGCCAGCAGCTTCAAGGATCTGAACACTGAAGCTTTCTTT. As protein: CASSFKDLNTEAFF. The full variable domain, with the rest looked up from reference TRBV5-4 and TRBJ1-1, is ETGVTQSPTHLIKTRGQQVTLRCSSQSGHNTVSWYQQALGQGPQFIFQYYREEENGRGNFPPRFSGLQFPNYSSELNVNALELDDSALYLCASSFKDLNTEAFFGQGTRLTVV.

This clone came up once. In DNA form, the CDR3 reads TGTGCCACCGCGAGGGGGAGTGGCAACAATGAGCAGTTCTTC. It translates to CATARGSGNNEQFF. The chain uses TRBV2 and TRBJ2-1, with D possibly matching TRBD1 (6 bases). The germline V and J ends were trimmed by 10 bases and 5 bases, with 18 bases remaining between them. Germline-derived CDR1 and CDR2 are SNHLY and FYNNEI. This CDR3 has 14 residues. The variable domain in full, completed from reference TRBV2 and TRBJ2-1, reads EPEVTQTPSHQVTQMGQEVILRCVPISNHLYFYWYRQILGQKVEFLVSFYNNEISEKSEIFDDQFSVERPDGSNFTLKIRSTKLEDSAMYFCATARGSGNNEQFFGPGTRLTVL.

The chain employs TRBV7-8 and TRBJ2-1; TRBD2 agrees at 9 bases. In germline, CDR1 is SGHVS, CDR2 FQNEAQ. The CDR3 loop spans 19 amino acids. The V gene end was trimmed by 5 bases and the J gene end by 4 bases; junction bases not matched to a gene: 18. DNA of the CDR3: TGTGCCAGCAGCCACACCCGCGGGAGGGACTCCTCGGGGTACAATGAGCAGTTCTTC. It yields the protein CASSHTRGRDSSGYNEQFF.

This clone was observed a single time. The chain joins TRBV9 to TRBJ2-1; the match to TRBD2 covers 8 bases. This CDR3 comprises 16 residues. The V segment lost 1 base and the J segment 2 bases; nucleotides outside the gene matches: 5. Germline CDR1 is SGDLS and CDR2 is YYNGEE. For the CDR3, the DNA is TGTGCCAGCAGCGTAAGTGGAGCGGGGGCCTACAATGAGCAGTTCTTC. Amino acid sequence: CASSVSGAGAYNEQFF. Supplemented by reference TRBV9 and TRBJ2-1, the full variable domain reads DSGVTQTPKHLITATGQRVTLRCSPRSGDLSVYWYQQSLDQGLQFLIQYYNGEERAKGNILERFSAQQFPDLHSELNLSSLELGDSALYFCASSVSGAGAYNEQFFGPGTRLTVL.

The rearrangement joins TRBV6-5 to TRBJ2-7, with 9 bases fitting TRBD1. J gave up 5 bases and V 5 bases, and 7 bases lay outside the gene matches. The CDR3 has 14 residues. Germline V gives CDR1 MNHEY, CDR2 SVGAGI. This chain's CDR3 is CASSKGQGPNEQYF. CDR3 in DNA: TGTGCCAGCAGTAAAGGACAGGGGCCCAACGAGCAGTACTTC.

The V gene is TRBV27, the J gene TRBJ2-7; the match to TRBD1 covers 7 bases. Germline-derived CDR1 and CDR2 are MNHEY and SMNVEV (reference sequence). Trimming at V came to 4 bases and at J to 0 bases, leaving 0 bases not matched to a gene. There are 13 residues in the CDR3. This CDR3 is CASSWTGSYEQYF. CDR3 in DNA: TGTGCCAGCAGTTGGACAGGCTCCTACGAGCAGTACTTC.